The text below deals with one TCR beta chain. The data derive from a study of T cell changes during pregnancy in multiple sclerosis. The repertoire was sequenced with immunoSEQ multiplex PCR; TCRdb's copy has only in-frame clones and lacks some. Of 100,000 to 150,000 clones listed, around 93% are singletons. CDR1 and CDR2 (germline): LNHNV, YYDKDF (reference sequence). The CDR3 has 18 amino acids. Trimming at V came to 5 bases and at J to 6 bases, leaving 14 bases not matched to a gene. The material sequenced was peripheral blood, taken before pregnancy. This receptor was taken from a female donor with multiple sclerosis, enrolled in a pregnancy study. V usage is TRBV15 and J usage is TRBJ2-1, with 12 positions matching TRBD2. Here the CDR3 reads CATSAYQDGLAGTNEQFF. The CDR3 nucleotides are TGTGCCACCAGCGCGTACCAAGATGGACTAGCGGGGACCAATGAGCAGTTCTTC.